What follows are 9 T cell receptor beta chains derived from one specimen sequenced in a study of cytomegalovirus exposure and HLA in healthy donors (dated by TCRdb to 2016 to 2017). Preparation of the library involved the immunoSEQ multiplex PCR assay. The multiplex PCR relied on a mix of 60 forward primers for TCR Vbeta segments and 13 reverse primers for TCR Jbeta segments. TCRdb took this table from immuneACCESS and kept in-frame rearrangements with V and J called. Such tables lack part of the clones; where checked against another copy, unresolved V genes explain under half of the gap, and the rest is unexplained. Present in this sample are approximately 67,000 clones, roughly two thirds of which were seen just once. The top ten constitute 2% to 2.5% of the sample. Material for sequencing was PBMCs. Receptors were obtained from a woman between 25 and 40 years old in good health and CMV-seronegative.

This clone occurred once. The V call is TRBV5-4, the J call TRBJ1-2; D is unclear. The CDR3 is made up of 13 amino acids. The germline V gene has CDR1 SGHNT and CDR2 YYREEE (reference sequence). Deletions cut 6 bases from V and 3 bases from J, with 12 bases between. The CDR3 protein is CASTRREHYGYTF. CDR3 nucleotide sequence: TGTGCCAGCACCAGGAGGGAGCACTATGGCTACACCTTC.

This clone has only a few counts. This sequence joins TRBV11-3 and TRBJ1-1, with 9 nucleotides matching TRBD1. V lost 6 bases and J lost 5; bases outside the gene matches: 7. Germline V CDR1 and CDR2: SGHNT, YENEEA. This CDR3 comprises 14 residues. CDR3 coding DNA: TGTGCCAGCAGAGCTCGGACAGGGGTAACTGAAGCTTTCTTT. Encoded protein: CASRARTGVTEAFF.

This clone appeared a single time. The chain carries TRBV4-2 and TRBJ1-1, with TRBD1 as a possible D gene (5 bases). CDR3 size: 16 residues. Germline V gene lookup returns CDR1 LGHNA and CDR2 YNFKEQ. V was pared by 1 base and J by 0 bases, with 12 bases between. The CDR3 region has the DNA TGTGCCAGCAGCCAAGGCTCGCAGGGCCTGAACACTGAAGCTTTCTTT. The encoded protein is CASSQGSQGLNTEAFF.

This clone was detected only once. This rearrangement joins TRBV5-6 to TRBJ2-2; 9 nucleotides agree with TRBD1. The germline CDR1 and CDR2 sequences are SGHDT and YYEEEE. This CDR3 has 16 amino acids. V was pared by 4 bases and J by 5 bases, with 9 bases of the junction left unmatched. CDR3 sequence reads: CASSPLDRGETGELFF. CDR3 DNA: TGTGCCAGCAGCCCGCTGGACAGGGGAGAAACCGGGGAGCTGTTTTTT.

The V call is TRBV4-3, the J call TRBJ1-6; no clear D. V lost 0 bases to trimming and J lost 9 bases, with 12 bases between them. CDR1 and CDR2 (germline): LGHNA, YSLEER. This CDR3 is built from 15 residues. Here the CDR3 reads CASSQERAGGSPLHF. The DNA of the CDR3 is TGCGCCAGCAGCCAAGAGAGGGCGGGCGGTTCACCCCTCCACTTT.

The CDR3 protein is CASSQDGSGGVLQETQYF. The CDR3 coding sequence is TGCGCCAGCAGCCAAGATGGGAGCGGGGGGGTACTCCAAGAGACCCAGTACTTC. The chain employs TRBV4-1 and TRBJ2-5; 10 nucleotides agree with TRBD2. The germline V gene encodes CDR1 MGHRA and CDR2 YSYEKL. The CDR3 runs to 18 residues. V lost 0 bases to trimming and J lost 1 base; unmatched junction nucleotides: 8.

This clone has a single count. V usage is TRBV30 and J usage is TRBJ2-2; TRBD1 aligns across 7 bases. V dropped 2 bases and J dropped 6; count of bases not matched to a gene: 0. Germline CDR1 and CDR2: GTSNPN and SVGIG (reference sequence). The CDR3 runs to 12 residues. CDR3 bases: TGTGCCTGGAGTCAGGGGGCCGGGGAGCTGTTTTTT. Its translation: CAWSQGAGELFF.

This clone was counted only a few times. The same CDR3 is also encoded by other DNA sequences in this sample. The chain couples TRBV19 to TRBJ1-4, with a possible D match to TRBD1 (6 bases). This CDR3 has 14 residues. Germline lookup yields CDR1 LNHDA and CDR2 SQIVND (reference sequence). V was shortened by 8 bases and J by 7 bases, with 17 bases between the two germline ends. The CDR3 spells CASGWGGHGEKLFF. The CDR3 region has the DNA TGTGCCAGTGGCTGGGGGGGGCATGGTGAAAAACTGTTTTTT.

Worth noting for this clone: At one boundary the junction diverges from the germline segment, which might be a read error. This rearrangement joins TRBV7-9 to TRBJ2-7, with D tentatively TRBD2 (5 bases). In germline, CDR1 is SEHNR, CDR2 FQNEAQ (reference sequence). The length of the CDR3 is 17 residues. The DNA for the CDR3 is TGTTCCAGCAGCTTTACCGGACTGGACCAGAGCTCCTACGAGCAGTACTTC. Protein product: CSSSFTGLDQSSYEQYF.